These 24 T cell receptor beta chains originate from one sample sequenced in a study of blood T cell repertoires in COVID-19. The protocol was immunoSEQ multiplex PCR, while the TCRdb copy is restricted to in-frame clones and leaves out a portion. This sample has more than 200,000 clones; roughly 89% occur once, and the top ten carry more than 3.5%. Sequencing was done on a sample of PBMCs or T cells enriched from blood (not recorded which). Receptors were obtained from a woman in her twenties or thirties who had recovered from COVID-19.

V is TRBV18 and J is TRBJ2-7, with D possibly TRBD1 on 6 matching bases. The V end lost 5 bases, the J end lost 5 bases, and 16 bases lay between the germline ends. CDR1 and CDR2 (germline): KGHSH, LQKENI. The CDR3 length is 14 residues. The CDR3 bases are TGTGCCAGCTCATCGACAGGTTCGGCCAACGAGCAGTACTTC. Amino acids: CASSSTGSANEQYF.

The rearrangement links TRBV30 to TRBJ2-2; 8 bases line up with TRBD2. J was trimmed by 3 bases and V by 5 bases; bases with no gene match: 8. Germline V gives CDR1 GTSNPN, CDR2 SVGIG (reference sequence). The length of the CDR3 is 15 residues. CDR3 nucleotides: TGTGCCTGGCTGGGGGTAGCGGGGTACACCGGGGAGCTGTTTTTT. This sequence encodes CAWLGVAGYTGELFF.

The chain carries TRBV12-3 or TRBV12-4 and TRBJ2-1; D not resolved. V gave up 8 bases and J gave up 9 bases, with 8 bases separating them. The CDR3 spans 10 residues. The CDR3 DNA is TGTGCCAGCGGTCCGGGTGAGCAGTTCTTC. This gives the protein CASGPGEQFF.

V usage is TRBV28 and J usage is TRBJ1-4; the D is unclear. Germline CDR1 MDHEN, CDR2 SYDVKM. The CDR3 has 14 amino acids. V lost 6 bases and J 0 bases, leaving 8 bases between the germline ends. CDR3 bases: TGTGCCAGCAGGATCGGGACAACTAATGAAAAACTGTTTTTT. Amino acids: CASRIGTTNEKLFF.

The chain recombines TRBV20-1 with TRBJ1-1, with TRBD1 as a possible D gene (5 bases). From germline, CDR1 is DFQATT and CDR2 SNEGSKA (reference sequence). This CDR3 region has 11 residues. The CDR3 is CNLQENTEAFF. CDR3 bases: TGCAATTTACAGGAGAACACTGAAGCTTTCTTT.

The chain has TRBV6-5 and TRBJ1-1; D is undetermined. The germline CDR1 and CDR2 sequences are MNHEY and SVGAGI. The ends were cut back, 2 bases at V and 9 bases at J, with 10 bases in the middle. The CDR3 consists of 12 residues. Here the CDR3 DNA reads TGTGCCAGCAGTTACGATACTGATAAAGCTTTCTTT. The encoded protein is CASSYDTDKAFF.

This chain links TRBV29-1 with TRBJ2-7, with TRBD1 matching over 9 bases. The CDR3 runs 14 residues. V lost 5 bases to trimming and J lost 7 bases; unmatched junction nucleotides: 12. Per the germline V gene, CDR1 is SQVTM and CDR2 is ANQGSEA. The CDR3 loop reads CSVRIQGAGGEQYF. The CDR3 nucleotides read TGCAGCGTTCGAATACAGGGGGCTGGTGGGGAGCAGTACTTC.

This sequence joins TRBV6-5 and TRBJ1-1; 7 nucleotides agree with TRBD1. Per germline, CDR1 MNHEY and CDR2 SVGAGI. J lost 11 bases, V lost 6 bases, and 9 bases had no gene match. The length of the CDR3 is 12 residues. The CDR3 nucleotides read TGTGCCAGCAGCGACAGGGATGGTGGCGCTTTCTTT. It encodes CASSDRDGGAFF.

V gene TRBV14 combines with J gene TRBJ1-2; D uncertain. Germline lookup yields CDR1 SGHDN and CDR2 FVKESK. V was cut by 1 base and J by 0 bases, with 6 bases left in between. The CDR3 runs 14 residues. CDR3 amino acids: CASSQVSANYGYTF. CDR3 DNA sequence: TGTGCCAGCAGCCAAGTTTCGGCTAACTATGGCTACACCTTC.

The genes are TRBV2 and TRBJ1-2, with no clear D. CDR3 size: 13 residues. Trimming took off 3 bases at V and 2 bases at J, with 7 bases between the two ends. Germline V gives CDR1 SNHLY, CDR2 FYNNEI. CDR3 region: CASSDRPNYGYTF. CDR3 in DNA: TGTGCCAGCAGTGACAGGCCGAACTATGGCTACACCTTC.

The gene calls are TRBV27 and TRBJ2-3; 9 bases align to TRBD1. The germline V gene has CDR1 MNHEY and CDR2 SMNVEV (reference sequence). CDR3 size: 14 residues. Germline trimming cut 7 bases from V and 3 bases from J; bases unmatched to any gene: 5. CDR3 loop: CASNYRGQTDTQYF. The CDR3 coding sequence is TGTGCCAGCAATTACAGGGGGCAGACAGATACGCAGTATTTT.

CDR3 in DNA: TGCGCCAGCAGCCAAAGGGGGACAGGGGGAACAACTAATGAAAAACTGTTTTTT. Translated: CASSQRGTGGTTNEKLFF. The chain is built from TRBV4-1 and TRBJ1-4, with 11 bases matching TRBD1. Germline V gene lookup returns CDR1 MGHRA and CDR2 YSYEKL. V shed 2 bases, J shed 0 bases, and the junction held 5 bases outside the gene matches. The CDR3 length is 18 residues.

The genes are TRBV9 and TRBJ2-1; unclear D gene. The CDR3 covers 15 residues. From germline, CDR1 is SGDLS and CDR2 YYNGEE. Trimming pared 3 bases from V and 0 bases from J, leaving 10 bases between. The CDR3 sequence is CASSADSNSYNEQFF. The CDR3, as DNA: TGTGCCAGCAGCGCAGATTCCAACTCCTACAATGAGCAGTTCTTC.

The genes are TRBV11-2 and TRBJ2-7; 8 nucleotides line up with TRBD1. The germline V gene has CDR1 SGHAT and CDR2 FQNNGV. CDR3 length: 13 amino acids. V trimming: 7 bases; J trimming: 4 bases; junction bases outside the gene matches: 6. CDR3 sequence reads: CASTPDREYEQYF. In DNA form, the CDR3 reads TGTGCCAGCACCCCGGACAGGGAGTACGAGCAGTACTTC.

The chain's CDR3 is CASSGRQGDGYTF. In DNA form, the CDR3 reads TGTGCCAGCTCAGGCCGACAGGGTGATGGCTACACCTTC. This chain links TRBV18 with TRBJ1-2, with 7 bases matching TRBD1. The ends lost 5 bases at V and 6 bases at J; junction bases unmatched: 6. Germline V gene data show CDR1 as KGHSH and CDR2 as LQKENI. CDR3 length: 13 residues.

V gene TRBV28 combines with J gene TRBJ1-5; 7 positions agree with TRBD1. Unmatched junction bases numbered 12, after V lost 5 bases and J lost 5 bases. This CDR3 contains 16 residues. Per germline, CDR1 MDHEN and CDR2 SYDVKM. The CDR3 DNA reads as TGTGCCAGCAGTACTCCAAGACAGGGTCGGGATCAGCCCCAGCATTTT. It codes for CASSTPRQGRDQPQHF.

The V call is TRBV10-3, the J call TRBJ1-5, with TRBD1 identical over 7 bases. V lost 4 bases to trimming and J lost 6 bases; unmatched junction nucleotides: 6. The CDR3 consists of 14 residues. Germline loops: CDR1 ENHRY, CDR2 SYGVKD. CDR3 protein: CAISVDRVGQPQHF. The DNA for the CDR3 is TGTGCCATCAGTGTAGACAGGGTGGGTCAGCCCCAGCATTTT.

The V gene is TRBV28, the J gene TRBJ2-7; D is possibly TRBD2 (5 bases). Germline CDR1 reads MDHEN; CDR2 reads SYDVKM. This CDR3 has 13 amino acids. V shed 6 bases and J shed 11 bases, with 20 bases lying between them. DNA for the CDR3: TGTGCCAGCAGCCTCGCTGCCTACCCGCGGGAGTACTTC. Its protein is CASSLAAYPREYF.

This clone has more than one count but fewer than ten. This chain connects TRBV27 to TRBJ1-3, with TRBD1 matching 7 bases. This CDR3 contains 17 residues. The trim removed 0 bases at V and 4 bases at J, leaving 9 bases unmatched. Germline CDR1 is MNHEY and CDR2 is SMNVEV (reference sequence). The CDR3 region has the DNA TGTGCCAGCAGTTTATCGCGACAGGGTCTGCGGGGAAACACCATATATTTT. It is translated as CASSLSRQGLRGNTIYF.

The J gene is TRBJ1-1, the V gene TRBV19; D is unclear. The length of the CDR3 is 13 residues. The germline V gene has CDR1 LNHDA and CDR2 SQIVND (reference sequence). V lost 3 bases and J lost 5, with 10 bases in between. Written as DNA, the CDR3 is TGTGCCAGTAGTATGGGCCGGGGAACTGAAGCTTTCTTT. Its protein product is CASSMGRGTEAFF.

The chain has TRBV19 and TRBJ1-1; D gene ambiguous. Per germline, CDR1 LNHDA and CDR2 SQIVND (reference sequence). V lost 3 bases and J 3 bases, leaving 8 bases between the germline ends. This CDR3 is built from 13 residues. Written as DNA, the CDR3 is TGTGCCAGTAGTATCCGGGGAGACACTGAAGCTTTCTTT. Amino acid sequence: CASSIRGDTEAFF.

The CDR3 DNA follows: TGTGCCAGCAGTTTTTTTTCGGGTCAGGGCTACGAGACCCAGTACTTC. Translation: CASSFFSGQGYETQYF. V usage is TRBV28 and J usage is TRBJ2-5; possibly TRBD1 for D (5 bases). This CDR3 has 16 amino acids. V was trimmed by 3 bases and J by 5 bases, leaving 19 bases between them. CDR1 is MDHEN, CDR2 SYDVKM, per germline.

The V and J genes are TRBV18 and TRBJ1-1, with D unresolved. V was clipped by 3 bases and J by 0 bases, with 8 bases between them. CDR1 and CDR2 from the germline V gene are KGHSH and LQKENI. The CDR3 sequence is 14 residues long. The CDR3 nucleotides read TGTGCCAGCTCACCGGGCCCCATGAACACTGAAGCTTTCTTT. Its translation is CASSPGPMNTEAFF.

The V gene is TRBV4-1, the J gene TRBJ2-1, with TRBD2 matching 10 bases. The trim removed 4 bases at V and 0 bases at J, leaving 0 bases unmatched. The length of the CDR3 is 15 residues. The germline V gene encodes CDR1 MGHRA and CDR2 YSYEKL. The CDR3 DNA reads TGCGCCAGCAGCCTAGCGGGGGGCTCCTACAATGAGCAGTTCTTC. This translates into CASSLAGGSYNEQFF.